This T cell receptor beta chain was sequenced in a study of T-cell memory formation after mild COVID-19. Study conclusions and caveats: Researchers report contracting CD4+ clones mostly in CM and EM, with CD8+ clones in EMRA. Second-wave clones peaking on day 37 lacked confirmed SARS-CoV-2 specificity.

Via MiXCR, TCRdb re-called the 5' RACE reads, giving one row per CDR3 protein. The sample holds roughly 200,000 distinct CDR3 sequences; around 16% are singletons and the top ten take roughly 2.4%. Comment on this clonotype: Its matching antigen is unknown.

This CDR3 is 15 amino acids long. The germline V gene encodes CDR1 KGHSH and CDR2 LQKENI. V lost 2 bases and J 5 bases, leaving 12 bases between the germline ends. The sequencing sample was made of PBMCs or a T cell subset sorted from them (not recorded which). The chain combines TRBV18 with TRBJ2-2; TRBD1 is a possible D gene (6 bases). The TCR was taken from an adult woman who had mild COVID-19 (a few samples of this study predate the infection). Cell type and time point are not known. CDR3 loop: CASSPAQTGTGELFF. CDR3 coding DNA: TGTGCCAGCTCACCAGCGCAAACAGGGACCGGGGAGCTGTTTTTT.